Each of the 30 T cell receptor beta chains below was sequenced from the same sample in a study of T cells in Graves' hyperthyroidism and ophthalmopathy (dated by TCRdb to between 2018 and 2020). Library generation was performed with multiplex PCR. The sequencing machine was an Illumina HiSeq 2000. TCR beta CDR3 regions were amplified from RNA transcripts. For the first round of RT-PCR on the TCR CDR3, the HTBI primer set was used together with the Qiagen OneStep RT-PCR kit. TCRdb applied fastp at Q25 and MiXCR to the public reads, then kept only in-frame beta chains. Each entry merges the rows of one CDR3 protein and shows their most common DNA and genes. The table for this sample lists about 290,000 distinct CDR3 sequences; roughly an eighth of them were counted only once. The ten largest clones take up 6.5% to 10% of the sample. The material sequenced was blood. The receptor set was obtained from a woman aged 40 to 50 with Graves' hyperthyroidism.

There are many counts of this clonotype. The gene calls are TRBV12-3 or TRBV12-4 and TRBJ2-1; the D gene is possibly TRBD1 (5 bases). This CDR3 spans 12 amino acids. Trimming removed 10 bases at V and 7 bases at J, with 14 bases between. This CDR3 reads CATRRGRNEQFF. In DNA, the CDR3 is TGTGCCACGCGTAGGGGTCGAAATGAGCAGTTCTTC.

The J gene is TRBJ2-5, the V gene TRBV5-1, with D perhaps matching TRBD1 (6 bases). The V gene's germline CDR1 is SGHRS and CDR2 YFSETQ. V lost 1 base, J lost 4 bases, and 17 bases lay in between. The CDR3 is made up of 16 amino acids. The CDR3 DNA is TGCGCCAGCAGCTTGAGGCCAGGGGATGGCGGAGAGACCCAGTACTTC. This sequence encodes CASSLRPGDGGETQYF.

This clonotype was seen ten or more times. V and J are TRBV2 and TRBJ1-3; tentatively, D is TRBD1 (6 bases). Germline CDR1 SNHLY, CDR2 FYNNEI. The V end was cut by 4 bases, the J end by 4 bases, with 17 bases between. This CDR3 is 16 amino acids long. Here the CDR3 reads CASSVPGSRGGNTIYF. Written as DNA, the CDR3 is TGTGCCAGCAGTGTACCGGGGTCCAGGGGCGGAAACACCATATATTTT. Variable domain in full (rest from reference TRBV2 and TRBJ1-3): EPEVTQTPSHQVTQMGQEVILRCVPISNHLYFYWYRQILGQKVEFLVSFYNNEISEKSEIFDDQFSVERPDGSNFTLKIRSTKLEDSAMYFCASSVPGSRGGNTIYFGEGSWLTVV.

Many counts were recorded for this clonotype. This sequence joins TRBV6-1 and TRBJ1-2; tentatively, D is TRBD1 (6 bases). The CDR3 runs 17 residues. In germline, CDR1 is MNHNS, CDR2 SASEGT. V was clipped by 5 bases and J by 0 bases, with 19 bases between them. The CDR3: CASSYRGQMLANYGYTF. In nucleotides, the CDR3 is TGTGCCAGCAGTTATAGGGGACAAATGTTAGCTAACTATGGCTACACCTTC.

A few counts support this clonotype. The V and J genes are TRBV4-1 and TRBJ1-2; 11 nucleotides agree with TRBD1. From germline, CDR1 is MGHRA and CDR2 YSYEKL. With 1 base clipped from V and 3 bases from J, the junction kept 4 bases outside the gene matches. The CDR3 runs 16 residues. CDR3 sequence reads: CASSQVPGQGDYGYTF. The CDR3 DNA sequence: TGCGCCAGCAGCCAAGTCCCGGGACAGGGGGACTATGGCTACACCTTC.

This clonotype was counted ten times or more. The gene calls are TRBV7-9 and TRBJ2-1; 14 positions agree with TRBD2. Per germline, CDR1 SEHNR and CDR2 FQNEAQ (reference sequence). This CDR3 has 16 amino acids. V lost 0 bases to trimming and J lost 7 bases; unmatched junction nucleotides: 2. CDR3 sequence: CASSLAGTSGRNEQFF. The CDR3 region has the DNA TGTGCCAGCAGCTTAGCCGGGACTAGCGGGAGAAATGAGCAGTTCTTC.

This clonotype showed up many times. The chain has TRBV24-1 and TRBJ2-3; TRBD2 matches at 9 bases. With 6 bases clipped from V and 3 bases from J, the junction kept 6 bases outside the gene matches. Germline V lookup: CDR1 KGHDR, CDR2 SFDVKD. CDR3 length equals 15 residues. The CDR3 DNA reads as TGTGCCACCAGTAGCCAGCGGGAGGTTACAGATACGCAGTATTTT. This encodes CATSSQREVTDTQYF.

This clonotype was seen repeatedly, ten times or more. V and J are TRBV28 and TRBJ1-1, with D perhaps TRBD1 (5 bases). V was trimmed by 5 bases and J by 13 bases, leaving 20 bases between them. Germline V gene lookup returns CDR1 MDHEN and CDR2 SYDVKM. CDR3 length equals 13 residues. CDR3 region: CASSPGHTWGSFF. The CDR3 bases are TGTGCCAGCAGTCCAGGACATACTTGGGGTAGTTTCTTT.

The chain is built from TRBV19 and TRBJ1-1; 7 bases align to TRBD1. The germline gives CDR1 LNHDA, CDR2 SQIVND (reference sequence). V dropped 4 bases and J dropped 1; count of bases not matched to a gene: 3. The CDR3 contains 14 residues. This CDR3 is CASSTPGGNTEAFF. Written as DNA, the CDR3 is TGTGCCAGTAGTACTCCAGGGGGGAACACTGAAGCTTTCTTT. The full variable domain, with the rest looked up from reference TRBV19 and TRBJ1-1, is DGGITQSPKYLFRKEGQNVTLSCEQNLNHDAMYWYRQDPGQGLRLIYYSQIVNDFQKGDIAEGYSVSREKKESFPLTVTSAQKNPTAFYLCASSTPGGNTEAFFGQGTRLTVV.

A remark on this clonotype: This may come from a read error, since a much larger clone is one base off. Here the CDR3 reads CASRRGGYEQFF. Written as DNA, the CDR3 is TGTGCCAGTCGGAGGGGGGGCTACGAGCAGTTCTTC. The chain recombines TRBV7-2 with TRBJ2-7, with a weak D call TRBD2 (7 bases). The end of the DNA is better explained by TRBJ2-1, so the J call may be wrong. Germline V gene data show CDR1 as SGHTA and CDR2 as FQGNSA. The CDR3 extends over 12 amino acids.

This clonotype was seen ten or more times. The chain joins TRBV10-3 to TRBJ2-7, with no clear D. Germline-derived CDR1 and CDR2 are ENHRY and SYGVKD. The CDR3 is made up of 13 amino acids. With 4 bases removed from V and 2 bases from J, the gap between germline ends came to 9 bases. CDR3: CAISGLETYEQYF. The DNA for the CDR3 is TGTGCCATCAGTGGACTGGAGACCTACGAGCAGTACTTC.

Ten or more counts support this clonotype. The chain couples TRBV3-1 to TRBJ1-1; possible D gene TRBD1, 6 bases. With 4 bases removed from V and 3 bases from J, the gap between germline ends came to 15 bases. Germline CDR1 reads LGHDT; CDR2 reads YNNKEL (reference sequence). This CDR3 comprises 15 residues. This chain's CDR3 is CASSLNTGMDTEAFF. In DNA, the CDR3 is TGTGCCAGCAGCCTTAACACAGGGATGGACACTGAAGCTTTCTTT.

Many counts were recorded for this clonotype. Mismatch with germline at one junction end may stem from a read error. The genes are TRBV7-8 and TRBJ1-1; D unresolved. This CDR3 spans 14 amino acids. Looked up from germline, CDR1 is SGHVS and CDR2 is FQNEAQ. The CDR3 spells CASSLAPGNTEAFF. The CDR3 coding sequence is TGCGCCAGCAGCTTGGCCCCAGGGAACACTGAAGCTTTCTTT.

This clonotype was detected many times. This CDR3 reads CASSGGRGKDTEAFF. The CDR3 DNA reads TGTGCCAGCAGCGGTGGAAGGGGTAAGGACACTGAAGCTTTCTTT. V and J are TRBV5-8 and TRBJ1-1; a possible D gene is TRBD1 (5 bases). Germline-derived CDR1 and CDR2 are SGHTS and YDEGEE. V lost 4 bases to trimming and J lost 3 bases, with 16 bases between them. The length of the CDR3 is 15 residues.

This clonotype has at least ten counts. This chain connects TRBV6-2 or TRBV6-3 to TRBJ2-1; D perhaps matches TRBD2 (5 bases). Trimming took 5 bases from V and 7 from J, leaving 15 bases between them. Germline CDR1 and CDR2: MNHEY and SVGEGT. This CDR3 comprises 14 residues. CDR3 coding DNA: TGTGCCAGCAGTCGCGGGCTAGGTGGGAATGAGCAGTTCTTC. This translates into CASSRGLGGNEQFF.

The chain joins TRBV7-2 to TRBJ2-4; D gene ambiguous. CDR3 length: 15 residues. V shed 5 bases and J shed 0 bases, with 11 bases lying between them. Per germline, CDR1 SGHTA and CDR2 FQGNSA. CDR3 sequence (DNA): TGTGCCAGCAGCCCACCCCGGACAGCCAAAAACATTCAGTACTTC. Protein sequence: CASSPPRTAKNIQYF.

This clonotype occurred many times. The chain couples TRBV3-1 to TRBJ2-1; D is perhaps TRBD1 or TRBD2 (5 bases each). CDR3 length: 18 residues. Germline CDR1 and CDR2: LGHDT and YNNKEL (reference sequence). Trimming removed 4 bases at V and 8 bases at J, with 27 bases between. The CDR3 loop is CASSLSHPFGASRYEQFF. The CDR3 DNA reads TGTGCCAGCAGCCTAAGTCACCCATTCGGGGCCTCTAGGTATGAGCAGTTCTTC.

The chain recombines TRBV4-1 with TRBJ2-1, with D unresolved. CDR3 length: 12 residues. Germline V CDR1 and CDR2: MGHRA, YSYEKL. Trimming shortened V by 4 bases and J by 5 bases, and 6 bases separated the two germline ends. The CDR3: CASSRRDNEQFF. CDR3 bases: TGCGCCAGCAGCCGACGAGACAATGAGCAGTTCTTC.

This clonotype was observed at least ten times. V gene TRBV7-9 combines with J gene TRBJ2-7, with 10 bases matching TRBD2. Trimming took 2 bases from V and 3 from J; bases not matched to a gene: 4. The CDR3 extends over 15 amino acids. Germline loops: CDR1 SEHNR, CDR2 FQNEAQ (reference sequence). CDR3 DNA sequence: TGTGCCAGCAGCTTACCTGGGACTAGCGTCTACGAGCAGTACTTC. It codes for CASSLPGTSVYEQYF.

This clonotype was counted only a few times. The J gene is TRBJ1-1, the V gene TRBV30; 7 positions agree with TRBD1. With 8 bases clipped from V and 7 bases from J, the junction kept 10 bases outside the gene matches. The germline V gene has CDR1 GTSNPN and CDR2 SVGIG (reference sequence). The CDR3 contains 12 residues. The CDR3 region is CARGQGPLEAFF. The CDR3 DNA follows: TGTGCCAGGGGGCAAGGACCCCTTGAAGCTTTCTTT. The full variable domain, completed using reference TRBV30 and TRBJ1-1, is SQTIHQWPATLVQPVGSPLSLECTVEGTSNPNLYWYRQAAGRGLQLLFYSVGIGQISSEVPQNLSASRPQDRQFILSSKKLLLSDSGFYLCARGQGPLEAFFGQGTRLTVV.

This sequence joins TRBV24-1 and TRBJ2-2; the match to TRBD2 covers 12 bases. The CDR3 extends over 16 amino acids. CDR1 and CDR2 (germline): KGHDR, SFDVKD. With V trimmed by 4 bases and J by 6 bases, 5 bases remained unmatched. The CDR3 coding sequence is TGTGCCACCAGTGACCGGACTAGCGGGACGTCCGGGGAGCTGTTTTTT. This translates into CATSDRTSGTSGELFF.

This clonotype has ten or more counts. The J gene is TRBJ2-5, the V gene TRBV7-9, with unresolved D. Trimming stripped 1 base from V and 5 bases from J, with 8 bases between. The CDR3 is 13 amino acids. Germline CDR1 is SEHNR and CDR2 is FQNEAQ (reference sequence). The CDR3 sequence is CASSLEGMETQYF. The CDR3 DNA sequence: TGTGCCAGCAGCTTAGAAGGGATGGAGACCCAGTACTTC.

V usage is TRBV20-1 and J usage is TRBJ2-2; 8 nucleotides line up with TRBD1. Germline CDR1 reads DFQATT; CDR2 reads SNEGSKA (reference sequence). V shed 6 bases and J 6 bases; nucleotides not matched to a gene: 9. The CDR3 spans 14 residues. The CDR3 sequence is CSAKIGTGAGELFF. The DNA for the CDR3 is TGCAGTGCCAAAATAGGGACAGGAGCCGGGGAGCTGTTTTTT.

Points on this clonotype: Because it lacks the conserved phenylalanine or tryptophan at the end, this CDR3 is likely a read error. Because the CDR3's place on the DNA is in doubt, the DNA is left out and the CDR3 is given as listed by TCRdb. Here the CDR3 reads CASSSYTDQPEHL. The rearrangement joins TRBV27 to TRBJ1-5. The germline gives CDR1 MNHEY, CDR2 SMNVEV (reference sequence). Ends included, the CDR3 has 13 residues.

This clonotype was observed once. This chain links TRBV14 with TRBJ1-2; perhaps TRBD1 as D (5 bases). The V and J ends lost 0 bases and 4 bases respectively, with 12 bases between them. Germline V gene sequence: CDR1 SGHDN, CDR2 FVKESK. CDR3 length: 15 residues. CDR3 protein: CASSQEWGGAYGYTF. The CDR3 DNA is TGTGCCAGCAGCCAAGAATGGGGGGGTGCCTATGGCTACACCTTC.

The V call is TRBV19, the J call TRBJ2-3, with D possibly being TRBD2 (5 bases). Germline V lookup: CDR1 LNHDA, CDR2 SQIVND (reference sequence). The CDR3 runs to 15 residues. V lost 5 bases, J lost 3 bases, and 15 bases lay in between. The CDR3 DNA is TGTGCCAGTAGTTTGAGGGAGTACGGGACAGATACGCAGTATTTT. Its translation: CASSLREYGTDTQYF. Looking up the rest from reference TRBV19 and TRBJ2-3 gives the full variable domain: DGGITQSPKYLFRKEGQNVTLSCEQNLNHDAMYWYRQDPGQGLRLIYYSQIVNDFQKGDIAEGYSVSREKKESFPLTVTSAQKNPTAFYLCASSLREYGTDTQYFGPGTRLTVL.

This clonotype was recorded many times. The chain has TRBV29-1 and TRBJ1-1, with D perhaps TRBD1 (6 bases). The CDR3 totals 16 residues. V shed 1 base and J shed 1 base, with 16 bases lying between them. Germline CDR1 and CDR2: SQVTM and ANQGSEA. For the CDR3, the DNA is TGCAGCGTTGAAGGGATGAGAGGGGGACAGAACACTGAAGCTTTCTTT. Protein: CSVEGMRGGQNTEAFF.

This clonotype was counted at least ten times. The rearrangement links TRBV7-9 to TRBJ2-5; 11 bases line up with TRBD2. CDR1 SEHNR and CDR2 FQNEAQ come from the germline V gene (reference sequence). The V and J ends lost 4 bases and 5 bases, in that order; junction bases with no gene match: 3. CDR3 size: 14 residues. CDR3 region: CASSSTSGSETQYF. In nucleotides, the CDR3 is TGTGCCAGCAGCTCAACTAGCGGGAGTGAGACCCAGTACTTC.

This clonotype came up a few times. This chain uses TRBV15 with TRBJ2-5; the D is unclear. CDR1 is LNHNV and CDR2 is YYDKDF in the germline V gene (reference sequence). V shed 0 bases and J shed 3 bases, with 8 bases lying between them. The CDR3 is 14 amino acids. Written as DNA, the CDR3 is TGTGCCACCAGCAGAGACTTTTTGAAAGAGACCCAGTACTTC. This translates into CATSRDFLKETQYF.

CDR3 coding DNA: TGTGCCAGCACCCCTTGGGACAGTAAAGCCCCCTACGAGCAGTACTTC. This translates into CASTPWDSKAPYEQYF. The chain combines TRBV28 with TRBJ2-7, with TRBD1 matching 7 bases. Germline V gene data show CDR1 as MDHEN and CDR2 as SYDVKM. The CDR3 consists of 16 residues. J gave up 2 bases and V 7 bases, and 14 bases lay outside the gene matches.